Listed below are T cell receptor beta chains from one sample, sequenced in a study of cytomegalovirus exposure and HLA in healthy donors. TCRdb's copy holds only in-frame clones and misses some; the assay was immunoSEQ multiplex PCR. Of more than 80,000 clones listed, about 81% are singletons. Sequenced sample: PBMCs. These receptor sequences come from a man aged 60 to 69 in good health and CMV-seronegative. The CDR3 runs from the conserved cysteine through the conserved F or W.

J,V,CDR3
TRBJ1-3,TRBV5-1,CASSLAGYSGNTIYF
TRBJ1-2,TRBV10-1,CASNIAAIKGVYKGYTF
TRBJ2-7,TRBV6-1,CASSADRGYEQYF
TRBJ1-2,TRBV6-1,CASSEGAGPLSSTF
TRBJ1-4,TRBV12-5,CASGFLGRSNEKLFF
TRBJ1-3,TRBV5-1,CASSTGQASSGNTIYF
TRBJ1-1,TRBV14,CASSQDGGPLMNTEAFF
-,TRBV18,CASSPGQGWDEQYF
TRBJ1-6,TRBV6-5,CASRGTVGGLHF
TRBJ1-2,TRBV10-3,CAISEERDWSYTF
TRBJ2-7,TRBV5-1,CASSLNPGQGGYEQYF
TRBJ2-5,TRBV7-8,CASSFSTSGTKETQYF
TRBJ2-2,TRBV6-4,CASRRQAANTGELFF
TRBJ2-5,TRBV7-9,CASSPEGRGQYF
TRBJ2-3,TRBV10-1,CASRGCSGGTDTQYF
TRBJ2-3,TRBV5-5,CASGDPSGATDTQYF
TRBJ1-2,TRBV2,CASRERPGTRENYGYTF
TRBJ2-1,TRBV2,CASSGQGYEQFF
TRBJ2-1,TRBV27,CASSLRPTGAPYNEQFF
TRBJ2-7,TRBV27,CASTLPGLALHEQYF
TRBJ2-3,TRBV19,CASSIDSPGSGAPDTQYF
TRBJ2-7,TRBV2,CASSEWYSSYEQYF